This T cell receptor beta chain is drawn from a study of shared clonotypes between healthy human individuals. The CDR3 runs to 17 residues. CDR1 and CDR2 (germline): SGDLS, YYNGEE. V lost 3 bases and J lost 1, with 19 bases in between. Study donors comprised healthy, HIV-negative adults devoid of recent acute infection or vaccination. The repertoire was sequenced with immunoSEQ multiplex PCR; TCRdb's copy has only in-frame clones and lacks some. Of about half a million clones detected, less than 80% appear once; the ten largest clones hold roughly 12%. This TCR was recovered from a woman in her 40s in good health. Some clones in this sample may be carry-over from other donors' samples. Input material: PBMCs. The chain joins TRBV9 to TRBJ2-5; the D is unclear. CDR3 nucleotide sequence: TGTGCCAGCAGCGGTCCTAAGAGAACAAACCTCCAAGAGACCCAGTACTTC. Its translation: CASSGPKRTNLQETQYF.